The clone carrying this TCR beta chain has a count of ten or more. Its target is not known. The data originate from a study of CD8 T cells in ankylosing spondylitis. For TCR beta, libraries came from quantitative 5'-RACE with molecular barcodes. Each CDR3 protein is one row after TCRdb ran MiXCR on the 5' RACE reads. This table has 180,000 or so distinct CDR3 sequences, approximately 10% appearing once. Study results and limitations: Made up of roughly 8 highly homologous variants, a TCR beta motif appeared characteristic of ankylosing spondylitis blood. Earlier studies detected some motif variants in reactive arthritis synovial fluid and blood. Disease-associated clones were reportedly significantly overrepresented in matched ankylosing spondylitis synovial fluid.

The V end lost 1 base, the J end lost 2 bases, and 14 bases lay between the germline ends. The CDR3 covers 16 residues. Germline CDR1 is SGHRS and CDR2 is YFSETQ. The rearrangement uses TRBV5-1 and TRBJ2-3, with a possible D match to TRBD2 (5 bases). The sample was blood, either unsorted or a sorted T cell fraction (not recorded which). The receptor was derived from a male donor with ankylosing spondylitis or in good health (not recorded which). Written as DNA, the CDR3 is TGCGCCAGCAGCTTGACCCCCGAGGGCCCCACAGATACGCAGTATTTT. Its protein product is CASSLTPEGPTDTQYF.